This entry lists 2 T cell receptor beta chains sequenced from one sample in a study of metastatic and nonmetastatic thyroid tumors. Until they underwent thyroid surgery, no patient had received any treatment. TCRdb re-analyzed the PCR reads using MiXCR. The sample lists around 16,000 clones, more than 20% occurring once. Sequenced input: blood. These receptors all stem from a male donor with papillary thyroid cancer or a benign thyroid nodule (not recorded which). Some clones in this sample may be carry-over from other donors' samples.

This clone was counted many times. A much larger clonotype is one base distant, so this may be a read error. The rearrangement uses TRBV28 and TRBJ2-7, with TRBD1 matching over 7 bases. The V gene's germline CDR1 is MDHEN and CDR2 SYDVKM. This CDR3 region has 14 residues. The CDR3 protein is CASSTGTANYERYF. DNA for the CDR3: TGTGCCAGCAGTACCGGGACAGCGAACTACGAGCGGTACTTC.

This clone turned up a few times. V gene TRBV27 combines with J gene TRBJ1-6; unclear D gene. V was cut by 5 bases and J by 10 bases, with 9 bases left in between. There are 12 residues in the CDR3. Germline loops: CDR1 MNHEY, CDR2 SMNVEV (reference sequence). CDR3 loop: CASSIFGSPLHF. Written as DNA, the CDR3 is TGTGCCAGCAGTATTTTTGGGTCACCCCTCCACTTT.